Listed here are 21 T cell receptor beta chains from one sample, sequenced in a study of early T cells in non-severe SARS-CoV-2 infection. TCRdb analysed the 5' RACE reads with MiXCR anew, one entry per CDR3 protein. The table records roughly 28,000 distinct CDR3 sequences, approximately 4% of them present only once. Sequencing input: whole blood. Receptors were obtained from an adult who was a healthcare worker with PCR-confirmed SARS-CoV-2 infection or an uninfected control (not recorded which).

The chain joins TRBV11-1 to TRBJ2-7; no reliable D call. Germline assignment: CDR1 SGHAT and CDR2 FQDESV (reference sequence). CDR3 length equals 14 residues. V lost 3 bases to trimming and J lost 3 bases, with 12 bases between them. The CDR3 DNA is TGTGCCAGCAGCTTCCTGGCCAGCCACTACGAGCAGTACTTC. Amino acid sequence: CASSFLASHYEQYF.

This clonotype was detected many times. The chain recombines TRBV2 with TRBJ2-4; possible D gene TRBD1, 6 bases. This CDR3 region has 12 residues. The V and J ends lost 6 bases and 8 bases respectively, with 11 bases between them. CDR1 SNHLY and CDR2 FYNNEI come from the germline V gene. The CDR3 loop is CASSVQGDIQYF. DNA for the CDR3: TGTGCCAGCAGCGTACAGGGAGACATTCAGTACTTC.

This clonotype was counted many times. The chain carries TRBV7-6 and TRBJ1-1; 8 bases align to TRBD1. The V gene end was trimmed by 3 bases and the J gene end by 4 bases; junction bases not matched to a gene: 4. The germline V gene encodes CDR1 SGHVS and CDR2 FNYEAQ. This CDR3 has 14 residues. The CDR3: CASSLGTGRTEAFF. The DNA of the CDR3 is TGTGCCAGCAGCTTGGGGACAGGCCGCACTGAAGCTTTCTTT.

This clonotype was recorded at least ten times. CDR3 sequence (DNA): TGTGCCAGCAGCTTAGCAGTACTAGCGGGGGGGCTTGGCACAGATACGCAGTATTTT. Translating it yields CASSLAVLAGGLGTDTQYF. This chain uses TRBV7-2 with TRBJ2-3, with 13 bases fitting TRBD2. Per germline, CDR1 SGHTA and CDR2 FQGNSA. The CDR3 consists of 19 residues. The junction had 7 bases not matched to a gene; V was cut back by 0 bases and J by 1 base.

This clonotype was detected a few times. The V and J genes are TRBV5-8 and TRBJ2-1, with a tentative D call TRBD1 (5 bases). The CDR3 loop spans 13 amino acids. Germline V gives CDR1 SGHTS, CDR2 YDEGEE. V dropped 2 bases and J dropped 9 bases, with 12 bases sitting between them. The CDR3 sequence: CASSFGLRGEQFF. In DNA form, the CDR3 reads TGTGCCAGCAGCTTTGGCTTAAGGGGTGAGCAGTTCTTC.

As to this clonotype: The junction does not match germline at one end; this may be a read error. The J gene is TRBJ2-7, the V gene TRBV7-9; D gene ambiguous. Germline V gives CDR1 SEHNR, CDR2 FQNEAQ (reference sequence). This CDR3 spans 16 amino acids. The CDR3 sequence: CASSLDNSLSSYDQYF. CDR3 in DNA: TGTGCCAGCAGCTTAGATAACAGCTTGAGCTCCTACGATCAGTACTTC.

This clonotype was recorded a few times. This sequence joins TRBV7-6 and TRBJ2-1; unclear D gene. Germline V gives CDR1 SGHVS, CDR2 FNYEAQ. This CDR3 spans 12 amino acids. V was pared by 5 bases and J by 7 bases, with 9 bases between. CDR3 coding DNA: TGTGCCAGCAGCCCCCGTCGTAATGAGCAGTTCTTC. Translation: CASSPRRNEQFF.

The table lists this clonotype with many counts. The rearrangement uses TRBV4-1 and TRBJ2-1, with 7 nucleotides matching TRBD2. The CDR3 loop spans 12 amino acids. Per the germline V gene, CDR1 is MGHRA and CDR2 is YSYEKL. J was trimmed by 14 bases and V by 0 bases; bases with no gene match: 4. The CDR3 DNA reads TGCGCCAGCAGCCAAGATCGACTAGCTAAGTTCTTC. Amino acid sequence: CASSQDRLAKFF.

This clonotype was counted at least ten times. The chain employs TRBV3-1 and TRBJ2-7; possibly TRBD2 for D (6 bases). V lost 0 bases, J lost 4 bases, and 10 bases lay in between. This CDR3 is built from 14 residues. Germline CDR1 is LGHDT and CDR2 is YNNKEL (reference sequence). DNA of the CDR3: TGTGCCAGCAGCCAAGACAGGGAGGCGTACGAGCAGTACTTC. Translated: CASSQDREAYEQYF.

CDR3 DNA sequence: TGTGCCAGCAGCTTCGTGGGCGGGAGAAGCGAGACCCAGTACTTC. Translated, it gives CASSFVGGRSETQYF. This sequence joins TRBV7-3 and TRBJ2-5, with 7 bases identical to TRBD2. CDR1 is SGHTA and CDR2 is FQGTGA in the germline V gene. With V trimmed by 3 bases and J by 5 bases, 9 bases remained unmatched. CDR3 size: 15 residues.

CDR3 amino acids: CASRGAQVTDTQYF. DNA for the CDR3: TGCGCCAGCAGAGGGGCTCAAGTCACAGATACGCAGTATTTT. The V and J genes are TRBV5-1 and TRBJ2-3; D might be TRBD1 (5 bases). Between the trimmed V and J ends, which lost 5 bases and 2 bases, there was a span of 12 bases. Per germline, CDR1 SGHRS and CDR2 YFSETQ. This CDR3 is 14 amino acids long.

This clonotype has ten or more counts. The J gene is TRBJ1-2, the V gene TRBV7-2; tentative D call: TRBD1 (5 bases). CDR1 SGHTA and CDR2 FQGNSA come from the germline V gene. V was shortened by 1 base and J by 1 base, with 19 bases between the two germline ends. This CDR3 contains 18 residues. The CDR3 protein is CASSLGLFMGRDNYGYTF. In nucleotides, the CDR3 is TGTGCCAGCAGCTTAGGCCTCTTTATGGGCAGGGATAACTATGGCTACACCTTC.

This clonotype showed up many times. J is TRBJ2-7 and V is TRBV20-1; 9 bases match TRBD2. The CDR3 totals 13 residues. Germline lookup yields CDR1 DFQATT and CDR2 SNEGSKA (reference sequence). V dropped 2 bases and J dropped 5; count of bases not matched to a gene: 4. The CDR3 region has the DNA TGCAGTGCTAGAAGACTAGCGGAGAACGAGCAGTACTTC. It codes for CSARRLAENEQYF.

This clonotype came up many times. The chain couples TRBV4-1 to TRBJ2-7, with TRBD1 matching over 7 bases. V dropped 2 bases and J dropped 2; count of bases not matched to a gene: 12. Germline loops: CDR1 MGHRA, CDR2 YSYEKL. This CDR3 has 17 residues. Here the CDR3 reads CASSQQYGQAVPYEQYF. DNA for the CDR3: TGCGCCAGCAGCCAACAATACGGACAGGCCGTCCCCTACGAGCAGTACTTC.

This clonotype is labeled as medium-sized. This rearrangement joins TRBV6-1 to TRBJ2-7, with 10 nucleotides matching TRBD1. The length of the CDR3 is 14 residues. V dropped 1 base and J dropped 4; count of bases not matched to a gene: 1. Germline loops: CDR1 MNHNS, CDR2 SASEGT. CDR3 nucleotides: TGTGCCAGCAGTGAAGGGACAGGGGGATACGAGCAGTACTTC. Protein sequence: CASSEGTGGYEQYF.

The chain recombines TRBV6-2 or TRBV6-3 with TRBJ2-1; D call uncertain. Germline V CDR1 and CDR2: MNHEY, SVGEGT. The CDR3 consists of 13 residues. The V gene lost 3 bases and the J gene lost 6 bases, with 9 bases spanning the gap. The chain's CDR3 is CASSYLVLNEQFF. CDR3 bases: TGTGCCAGCAGTTATTTGGTTCTCAATGAGCAGTTCTTC.

A few counts support this clonotype. J is TRBJ2-1 and V is TRBV29-1, with D maybe TRBD2 (6 bases). The V end lost 7 bases, the J end lost 9 bases, and 16 bases lay between the germline ends. The CDR3 covers 12 residues. Germline V lookup: CDR1 SQVTM, CDR2 ANQGSEA. In DNA, the CDR3 is TGCAGCGGCTATGCCGACGGGGGTGAGCAGTTCTTC. It encodes CSGYADGGEQFF.

This clonotype was found a few times. This chain joins TRBV29-1 and TRBJ2-1; D remains unclear. Germline lookup yields CDR1 SQVTM and CDR2 ANQGSEA. The ends were cut back, 5 bases at V and 6 bases at J, with 14 bases in the middle. CDR3 size: 13 residues. CDR3 sequence (DNA): TGCAGCGTTTACGCGGCCCAGTTCAATGAGCAGTTCTTC. Translation gives CSVYAAQFNEQFF.

This clonotype was seen repeatedly, ten times or more. V gene TRBV6-6 combines with J gene TRBJ1-1; D gene unclear. Per germline, CDR1 MNHNY and CDR2 SVGAGI (reference sequence). The CDR3 runs 13 residues. V gave up 10 bases and J gave up 2 bases, with 14 bases separating them. This CDR3 reads CAIVGVFNTEAFF. The CDR3 DNA is TGTGCCATCGTGGGCGTGTTTAACACTGAAGCTTTCTTT.

The chain combines TRBV20-1 with TRBJ2-6; D remains ambiguous. CDR3 size: 12 residues. CDR1 and CDR2 (germline): DFQATT, SNEGSKA (reference sequence). V lost 3 bases to trimming and J lost 1 base, with 1 base between them. In DNA, the CDR3 is TGCAGTGCTAGGTCTGGGGCCAACGTCCTGACTTTC. Encoded protein: CSARSGANVLTF.

This rearrangement joins TRBV6-4 to TRBJ2-3; a possible D gene is TRBD2 (5 bases). Germline V gene sequence: CDR1 MRHNA, CDR2 SNTAGT. This CDR3 comprises 13 residues. V lost 4 bases and J lost 10, with 15 bases in between. The CDR3 is CASSGEGRMAQYF. The CDR3 bases are TGTGCCAGCAGTGGAGAGGGTAGAATGGCGCAGTATTTT.